This T cell receptor (beta chain) was recovered during a study of blood T cells in healthy people across ages. This clonotype has a handful of counts. Through a sample-barcoded 5' primer and a J-beta primer mix, a second PCR was run for roughly 6 to 12 cycles. TCRdb called the 5' RACE reads again in MiXCR, with one record for every CDR3 protein. The sample shows roughly 550,000 distinct CDR3 sequences, less than 25% of them seen only once. Trimming removed 6 bases at V and 4 bases at J, with 6 bases between. The CDR3 is 12 residues long. The same data also contributed to another study, on T cells of mothers and their children. From that report: Roughly 2.7 million TCR beta reads per child versus over 9.5 million per mother.

J is TRBJ2-2 and V is TRBV12-3 or TRBV12-4, with D unclear. The receptor was derived from a boy between 10 and 17 years old in good health. The sample consisted of blood. The CDR3 bases are TGTGCCAGCAGGGCCTCCACCGGGGAGCTGTTTTTT. It codes for CASRASTGELFF.